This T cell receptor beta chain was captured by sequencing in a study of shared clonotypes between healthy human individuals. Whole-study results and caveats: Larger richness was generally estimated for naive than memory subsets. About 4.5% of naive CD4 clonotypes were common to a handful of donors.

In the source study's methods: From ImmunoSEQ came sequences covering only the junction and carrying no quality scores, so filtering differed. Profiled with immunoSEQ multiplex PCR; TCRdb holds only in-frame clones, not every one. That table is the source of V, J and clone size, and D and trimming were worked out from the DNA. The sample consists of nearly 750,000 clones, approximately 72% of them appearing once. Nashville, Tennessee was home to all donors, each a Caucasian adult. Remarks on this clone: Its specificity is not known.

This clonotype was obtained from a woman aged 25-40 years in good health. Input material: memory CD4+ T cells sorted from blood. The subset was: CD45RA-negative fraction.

CDR3: CASSSIDPGGDEQYF. The CDR3 nucleotides read TGCGCCAGCAGTTCCATTGATCCAGGGGGTGACGAGCAGTACTTC. The chain combines TRBV10-1 with TRBJ2-7, with TRBD1 matching over 7 bases. Germline assignment: CDR1 WNHNN and CDR2 SYGVQD (reference sequence). This CDR3 contains 15 residues. The trim removed 5 bases at V and 5 bases at J, leaving 12 bases unmatched.